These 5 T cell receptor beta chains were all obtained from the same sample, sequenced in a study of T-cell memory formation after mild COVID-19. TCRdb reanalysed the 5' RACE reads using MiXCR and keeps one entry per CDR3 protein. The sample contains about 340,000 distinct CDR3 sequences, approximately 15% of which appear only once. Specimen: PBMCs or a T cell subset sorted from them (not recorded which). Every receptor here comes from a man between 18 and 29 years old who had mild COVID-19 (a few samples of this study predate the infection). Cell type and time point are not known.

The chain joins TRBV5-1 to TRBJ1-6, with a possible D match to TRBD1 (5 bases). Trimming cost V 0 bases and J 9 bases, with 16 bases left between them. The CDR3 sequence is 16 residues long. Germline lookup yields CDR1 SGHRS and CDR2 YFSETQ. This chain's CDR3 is CASSLEVRVEISPLHF. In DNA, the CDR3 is TGCGCCAGCAGCTTGGAAGTCAGGGTCGAGATTTCACCCCTCCACTTT.

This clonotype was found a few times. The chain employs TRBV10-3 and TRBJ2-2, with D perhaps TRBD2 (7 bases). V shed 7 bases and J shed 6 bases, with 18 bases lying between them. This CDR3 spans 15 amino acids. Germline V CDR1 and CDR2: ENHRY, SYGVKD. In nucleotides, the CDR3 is TGTGCCATCACTTCGGGGGGCCCCATACCCGGGGAGCTGTTTTTT. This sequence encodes CAITSGGPIPGELFF.

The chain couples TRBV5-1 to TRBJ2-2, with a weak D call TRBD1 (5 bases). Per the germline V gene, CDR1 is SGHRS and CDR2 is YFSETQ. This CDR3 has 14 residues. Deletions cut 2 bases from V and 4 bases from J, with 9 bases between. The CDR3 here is CASSFRGPTGELFF. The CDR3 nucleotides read TGCGCCAGCAGCTTTAGGGGCCCCACCGGGGAGCTGTTTTTT. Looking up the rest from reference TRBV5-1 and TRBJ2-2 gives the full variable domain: KAGVTQTPRYLIKTRGQQVTLSCSPISGHRSVSWYQQTPGQGLQFLFEYFSETQRNKGNFPGRFSGRQFSNSRSEMNVSTLELGDSALYLCASSFRGPTGELFFGEGSRLTVL.

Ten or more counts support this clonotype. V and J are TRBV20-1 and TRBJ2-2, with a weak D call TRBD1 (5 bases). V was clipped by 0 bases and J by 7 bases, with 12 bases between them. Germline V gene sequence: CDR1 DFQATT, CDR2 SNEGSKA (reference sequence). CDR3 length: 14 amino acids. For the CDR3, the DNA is TGCAGTGCTAGAGATCCGCAGGGTAGCGGGGAGCTGTTTTTT. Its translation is CSARDPQGSGELFF.

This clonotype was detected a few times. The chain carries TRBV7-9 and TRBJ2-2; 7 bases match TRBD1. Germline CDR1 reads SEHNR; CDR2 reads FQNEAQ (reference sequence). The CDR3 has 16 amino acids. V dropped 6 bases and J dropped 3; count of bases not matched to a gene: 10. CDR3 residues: CASSPTSGTDTGELFF. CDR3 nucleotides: TGTGCCAGCAGTCCTACTTCCGGGACAGACACCGGGGAGCTGTTTTTT.